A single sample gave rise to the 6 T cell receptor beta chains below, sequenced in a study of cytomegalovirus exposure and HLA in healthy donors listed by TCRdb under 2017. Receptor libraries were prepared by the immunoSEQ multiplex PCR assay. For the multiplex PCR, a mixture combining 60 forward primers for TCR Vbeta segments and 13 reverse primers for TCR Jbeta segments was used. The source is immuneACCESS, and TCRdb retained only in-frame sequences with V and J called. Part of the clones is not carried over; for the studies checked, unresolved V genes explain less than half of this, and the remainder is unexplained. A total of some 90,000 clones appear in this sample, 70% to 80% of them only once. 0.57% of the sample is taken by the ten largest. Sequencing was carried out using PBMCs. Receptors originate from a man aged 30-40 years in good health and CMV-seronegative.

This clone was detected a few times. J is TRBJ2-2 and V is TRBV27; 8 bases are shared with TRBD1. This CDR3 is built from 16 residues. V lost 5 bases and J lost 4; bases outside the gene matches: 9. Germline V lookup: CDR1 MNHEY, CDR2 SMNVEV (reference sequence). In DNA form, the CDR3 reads TGTGCCAGCAGTCTAACCCAGGGGGCCGCCACCGGGGAGCTGTTTTTT. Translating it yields CASSLTQGAATGELFF.

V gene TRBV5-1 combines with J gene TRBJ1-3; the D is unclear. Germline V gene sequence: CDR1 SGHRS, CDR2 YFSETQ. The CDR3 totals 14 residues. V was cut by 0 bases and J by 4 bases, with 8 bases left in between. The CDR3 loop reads CASSLESSGNTIYF. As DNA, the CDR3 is TGCGCCAGCAGCTTGGAGAGTTCGGGAAACACCATATATTTT.

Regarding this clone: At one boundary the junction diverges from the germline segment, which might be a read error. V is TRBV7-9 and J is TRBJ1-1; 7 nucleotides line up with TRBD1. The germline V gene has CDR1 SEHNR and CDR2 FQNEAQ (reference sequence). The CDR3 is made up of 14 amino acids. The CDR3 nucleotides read TGTTCCAGCCGTCCTACAGGGGCACAGACTGAAGCTTTCTTT. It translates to CSSRPTGAQTEAFF.

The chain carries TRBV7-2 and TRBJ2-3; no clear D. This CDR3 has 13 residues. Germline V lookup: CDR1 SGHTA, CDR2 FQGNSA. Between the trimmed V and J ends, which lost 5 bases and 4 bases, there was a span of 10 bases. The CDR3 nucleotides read TGTGCCAGCAGCCCCCTGTCCGCAGATACGCAGTATTTT. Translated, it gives CASSPLSADTQYF.

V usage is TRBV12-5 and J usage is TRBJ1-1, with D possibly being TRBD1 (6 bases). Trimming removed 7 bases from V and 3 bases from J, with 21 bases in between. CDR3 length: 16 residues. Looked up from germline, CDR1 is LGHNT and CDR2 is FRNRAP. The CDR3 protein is CASATGPRGGDTEAFF. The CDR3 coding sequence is TGTGCTAGTGCCACGGGACCCAGGGGAGGGGACACTGAAGCTTTCTTT.

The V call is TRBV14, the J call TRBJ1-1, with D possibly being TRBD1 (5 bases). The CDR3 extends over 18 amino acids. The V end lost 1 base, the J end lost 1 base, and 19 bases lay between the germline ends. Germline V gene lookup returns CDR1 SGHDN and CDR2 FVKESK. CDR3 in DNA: TGTGCCAGCAGCCAAGTCGGAGGGGCGTACCTTGGGAACACTGAAGCTTTCTTT. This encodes CASSQVGGAYLGNTEAFF.